This T cell receptor (beta chain) came from a study of blood T cell repertoires in COVID-19. Across the whole study: The United States, Italy and Spain were the sources of the acute and convalescent COVID-19 samples.

Under the authors' procedure: The assay estimated nucleated cells by amplifying reference gene primers. Sequenced by immunoSEQ multiplex PCR; TCRdb stores in-frame clones only, minus some. That table is the source of V, J and clone size, and D and trimming were worked out from the DNA. The sample yields roughly 340,000 clones, about 89% seen once. The CDR3 extends over 15 amino acids. Per the germline V gene, CDR1 is SGHAT and CDR2 is FQNNGV. Trimming at V came to 6 bases and at J to 5 bases, leaving 9 bases not matched to a gene. The sequence was obtained from a woman in her 30s with COVID-19, enrolled during active disease. This rearrangement joins TRBV11-2 to TRBJ2-1; 8 bases are a match to TRBD2. The material sequenced was peripheral blood. CDR3: CASRYGRATNNEQFF. As DNA, the CDR3 is TGTGCCAGCAGGTACGGGAGGGCTACCAACAATGAGCAGTTCTTC.